These T cell receptor beta chains were read from a single sample in a study of blood T cell repertoires in COVID-19. The repertoire was sequenced with immunoSEQ multiplex PCR; TCRdb's copy has only in-frame clones and lacks some. Of over 350,000 clones in the sample, 80% to 90% were seen once. Sequenced: peripheral blood. The source of these receptors is a woman aged 25 to 39 with acute or convalescent COVID-19. The CDR3 runs from the conserved cysteine through the conserved F or W. The D gene is left open where the match is weak. Expanded clones get a size class; other rows say once, few or many, or leave the size out.

d_gene	j_gene	v_gene	abundance	CDR3nt	CDR3aa
NA	TRBJ1-5	TRBV28	NA	TGTGCCAGCAGTCCTCGTCACATGGGCAATCAGCCCCAGCATTTT	CASSPRHMGNQPQHF
NA	TRBJ1-1	TRBV5-4	NA	TGTGCCAGCAGCTATGACAAGAACACTGAAGCTTTCTTT	CASSYDKNTEAFF
NA	TRBJ2-1	TRBV11-2	NA	TGTGCCAGCAGCTTAGCAGGGCCCAATGAGCAGTTCTTC	CASSLAGPNEQFF
NA	TRBJ2-2	TRBV9	NA	TGTGCCAGCAGCGTAGCTCAGGGTGGCACCGGGGAGCTGTTTTTT	CASSVAQGGTGELFF
TRBD2	TRBJ2-5	TRBV5-4	NA	TGTGCCAGCAGCCCAGCGGGGGTCGGAGAGACCCAGTACTTC	CASSPAGVGETQYF
TRBD1	TRBJ2-7	TRBV11-2	NA	TGTGCCAGCAGCCCACGGGACAGGGGATCCCTCGAGCAGTACTTC	CASSPRDRGSLEQYF
TRBD1	TRBJ1-1	TRBV27	NA	TGTGCCAGCAGTTTATTGGGGGACAGGGGGGACACTGAAGCTTTCTTT	CASSLLGDRGDTEAFF
NA	TRBJ2-7	TRBV7-2	NA	TGTGCCAGCAGCGCGTGGGGGGACGAGCAGTACTTC	CASSAWGDEQYF
TRBD1	TRBJ1-6	TRBV5-1	few	TGCGCCAGCAGCCTACAGGGGGCACCTTCACCCCTCCACTTT	CASSLQGAPSPLHF
NA	TRBJ1-1	TRBV25-1	NA	TGTGCCAGCTGGGGAGCATCGAACACTGAAGCTTTCTTT	CASWGASNTEAFF
NA	TRBJ1-3	TRBV9	NA	TGTGCCAGCAGCGTAAACAGATACTCTGGAAACACCATATATTTT	CASSVNRYSGNTIYF
TRBD2	TRBJ2-1	TRBV6-5	NA	TGTGCCAGCGCGGCCTGGGGGGGAGTAGGGCAGTTCTTC	CASAAWGGVGQFF
TRBD1	TRBJ2-7	TRBV10-3	NA	TGTGCCATCAGCCCGACAGGGTACGACGAGCAGTACTTC	CAISPTGYDEQYF
NA	TRBJ2-7	TRBV2	NA	TGTGCCAGCAAGGGGGGGACCGCCTACGAGCAGTACTTC	CASKGGTAYEQYF
NA	TRBJ2-3	TRBV9	NA	TGTGCCAGCAGCACCCGGGGGGCCTCAGATACGCAGTATTTT	CASSTRGASDTQYF
NA	TRBJ1-6	TRBV28	NA	TGTGCCAGCAGAGAAGGGGATTCACCCCTCCACTTT	CASREGDSPLHF
TRBD2	TRBJ2-3	TRBV5-4	once	TGTGCCAGCAGCCAGACTAGCGGGGGGCGTCACGATACGCAGTATTTT	CASSQTSGGRHDTQYF
NA	TRBJ2-5	TRBV7-2	NA	TGTGCCAGCAGCTTAGAGGGGGGGACAGAGACCCAGTACTTC	CASSLEGGTETQYF
NA	TRBJ2-5	TRBV7-6	NA	TGTGCCAGCAGCTTACTACAGGCCCGAACTACACCGGTGCCTCAAGAGACCCAGTACTTC	CASSLLQARTTPVPQETQYF
NA	TRBJ1-6	TRBV7-9	NA	TGTGCCAGCAGCTTCCTACCCGACGACACCTCAAGGAATTCACCCCTCCACTTT	CASSFLPDDTSRNSPLHF
NA	TRBJ1-6	TRBV28	NA	TGTGCCAGCAGTCGGATTACCCGGGGCTATAATTCACCCCTCCACTTT	CASSRITRGYNSPLHF
NA	TRBJ2-1	TRBV12-3/TRBV12-4	NA	TGTGCCAGCAGTTTACGCTCGCGGAATGAGCAGTTCTTC	CASSLRSRNEQFF
NA	TRBJ2-7	TRBV18	NA	TGTGCCAGCTCATTAACAGGCGGCGGGATGGGAATAGAGAAGGAGCAGTACTTC	CASSLTGGGMGIEKEQYF
NA	TRBJ1-5	TRBV5-6	NA	TGTGCCAGCAGCTTGAGTCCCCCCCAGGGAAGCAATCAGCCCCAGCATTTT	CASSLSPPQGSNQPQHF
NA	TRBJ1-6	TRBV2	NA	TGTGCCAGCACCCCAGGGGCTCGTAATTCACCCCTCCACTTT	CASTPGARNSPLHF
NA	TRBJ2-7	TRBV7-2	once	TGTGCCAGCAGCTTAGTGGAACAGATCTACGAGCAGTACTTC	CASSLVEQIYEQYF
NA	TRBJ2-1	TRBV7-9	few	TGTGCCAGCAGCGGCAGGGGCGAGGAGCAGTTCTTC	CASSGRGEEQFF
NA	TRBJ1-1	TRBV4-1	NA	TGCGCCAGCAGCCAAGAGGTTGCAGCTGAAGCTTTCTTT	CASSQEVAAEAFF
NA	TRBJ1-2	TRBV6-6	NA	TGTGCCAGCAGTTACCTCCGAAACCTCATAGATGGCTACACCTTC	CASSYLRNLIDGYTF
TRBD1	TRBJ2-7	TRBV5-6	NA	TGTGCCAGCAGCTTGGGGACAGGGTACGGCTACGAGCAGTACTTC	CASSLGTGYGYEQYF
NA	TRBJ1-5	TRBV19	NA	TGTGCCACCCAGCCCAGGGGACGAAGCAATCAGCCCCAGCATTTT	CATQPRGRSNQPQHF
NA	TRBJ2-5	TRBV29-1	NA	TGCAGCGTGAGGGGGATCCAAGAGACCCAGTACTTC	CSVRGIQETQYF
NA	TRBJ1-5	TRBV27	NA	TGTGCCAGCAGTTTATCGCCCAATGGAGGCAATCAGCCCCAGCATTTT	CASSLSPNGGNQPQHF
TRBD1	TRBJ2-7	TRBV5-1	NA	TGCGCCAGCAGCTCAAGGACAGGGAGCCACGAGCAGTACTTC	CASSSRTGSHEQYF
TRBD2	TRBJ2-1	TRBV11-2	NA	TGTGCCAGCAGCGCAAGCGGGGGGTCTTACTACAATGAGCAGTTCTTC	CASSASGGSYYNEQFF
NA	TRBJ2-6	TRBV30	NA	TGTGCCTGGACACGGGAGCGGAGGCCGGTAACTGGGGCCAACGTCCTGACTTTC	CAWTRERRPVTGANVLTF
NA	TRBJ2-7	TRBV21-1	NA	TGTGCCAGCGGAGCCTACCCGGCGGAGCGGGGCTACGAGCAGTACTTC	CASGAYPAERGYEQYF
NA	TRBJ1-1	TRBV6-6	once	TGTGCCAGCAGTCCGGGACATCGGAACACTGAAGCTTTCTTT	CASSPGHRNTEAFF
NA	TRBJ2-1	TRBV2	NA	TGTGCCAGCAGGGGAACCGGGACTGCCTACAATGAGCAGTTCTTC	CASRGTGTAYNEQFF
TRBD1	TRBJ1-1	TRBV10-1	NA	TGCGCCAGCACCCGGGACAGGGGCACTGAAGCTTTCTTT	CASTRDRGTEAFF
TRBD2	TRBJ2-1	TRBV3-1/TRBV3-2	NA	TGTGCCAGCAGCCAAGGGTCAAGCGGGGGGGCCTACAATGAGCAGTTCTTC	CASSQGSSGGAYNEQFF
NA	TRBJ2-3	TRBV5-1	NA	TGCGCCAGCAGTCTAGCAGATAGCACAGATACGCAGTATTTT	CASSLADSTDTQYF
NA	TRBJ2-1	TRBV7-3	NA	TGTGCCAGCTCGTGGGGGGCCTACAATGAGCAGTTCTTC	CASSWGAYNEQFF
TRBD1	TRBJ1-2	TRBV18	NA	TGTGCCAGCTCGGACAGGGGCTATGGCTACACCTTC	CASSDRGYGYTF
NA	TRBJ2-3	TRBV5-1	NA	TGCGCCAGCAGCCCGGCGGGGGCCCAAGGTGCTACGCAGTATTTT	CASSPAGAQGATQYF
NA	TRBJ1-1	TRBV7-9	NA	TGTGCCAGCAGCTTCCGGTTGAACACTGAAGCTTTCTTT	CASSFRLNTEAFF
NA	TRBJ2-1	TRBV4-1	NA	TGCGCCAGCAGCCAGGGAAACACAGGGAAGAGGATAAATGAGCAGTTCTTC	CASSQGNTGKRINEQFF
NA	TRBJ2-3	TRBV29-1	NA	TGCAGCGTTGTCCGGGGGAGCCGCACAGATACGCAGTATTTT	CSVVRGSRTDTQYF